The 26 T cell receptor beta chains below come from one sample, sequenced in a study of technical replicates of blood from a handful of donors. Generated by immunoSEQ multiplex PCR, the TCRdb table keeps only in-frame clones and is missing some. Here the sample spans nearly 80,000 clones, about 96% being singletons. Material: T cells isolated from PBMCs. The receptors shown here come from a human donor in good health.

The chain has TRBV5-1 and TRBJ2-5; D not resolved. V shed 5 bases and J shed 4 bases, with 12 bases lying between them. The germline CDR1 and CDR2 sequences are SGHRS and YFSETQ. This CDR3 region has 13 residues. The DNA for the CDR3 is TGCGCCAGCAGGTTCGGAGAAGGAGAGACCCAGTACTTC. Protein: CASRFGEGETQYF.

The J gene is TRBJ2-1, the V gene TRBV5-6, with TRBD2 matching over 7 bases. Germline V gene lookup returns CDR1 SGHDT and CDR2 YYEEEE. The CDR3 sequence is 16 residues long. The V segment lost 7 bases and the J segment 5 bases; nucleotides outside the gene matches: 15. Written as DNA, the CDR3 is TGTGCCAGCCTAGCCCCGGGGGGAGTCCCAAACAATGAGCAGTTCTTC. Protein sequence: CASLAPGGVPNNEQFF.

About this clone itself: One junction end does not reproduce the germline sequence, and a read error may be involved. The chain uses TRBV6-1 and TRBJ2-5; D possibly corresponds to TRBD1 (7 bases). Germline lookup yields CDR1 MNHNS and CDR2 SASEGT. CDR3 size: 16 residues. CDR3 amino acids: CASSEDKTGRRETQYF. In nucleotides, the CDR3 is TGTGCCAGCAGCGAAGATAAGACAGGGAGGAGGGAGACCCAGTACTTC.

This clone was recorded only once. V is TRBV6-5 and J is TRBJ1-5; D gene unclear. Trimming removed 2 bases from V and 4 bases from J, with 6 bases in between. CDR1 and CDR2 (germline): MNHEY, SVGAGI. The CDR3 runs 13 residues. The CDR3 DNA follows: TGTGCCAGCAGTTACGGCCTTAATCAGCCCCAGCATTTT. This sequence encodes CASSYGLNQPQHF.

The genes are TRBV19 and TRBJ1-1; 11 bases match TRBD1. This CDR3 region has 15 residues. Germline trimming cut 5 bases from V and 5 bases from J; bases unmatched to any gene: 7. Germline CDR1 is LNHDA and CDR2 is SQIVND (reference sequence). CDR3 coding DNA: TGTGCCAGTAGTTTCGGACAGGGGGCGCTGACTGAAGCTTTCTTT. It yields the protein CASSFGQGALTEAFF. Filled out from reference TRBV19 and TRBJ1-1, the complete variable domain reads DGGITQSPKYLFRKEGQNVTLSCEQNLNHDAMYWYRQDPGQGLRLIYYSQIVNDFQKGDIAEGYSVSREKKESFPLTVTSAQKNPTAFYLCASSFGQGALTEAFFGQGTRLTVV.

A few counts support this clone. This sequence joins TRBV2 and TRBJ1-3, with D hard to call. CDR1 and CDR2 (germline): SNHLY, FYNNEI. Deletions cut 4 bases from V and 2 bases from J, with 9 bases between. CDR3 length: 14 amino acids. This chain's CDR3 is CASSGARAGNTIYF. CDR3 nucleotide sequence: TGTGCCAGCAGTGGAGCGCGGGCTGGAAACACCATATATTTT.

CDR3 region: CASLRDRGLYEQYF. The CDR3 DNA reads TGTGCCAGCCTCAGGGACAGGGGCCTCTACGAGCAGTACTTC. This chain joins TRBV6-1 and TRBJ2-7; the match to TRBD1 covers 10 bases. The junction had 7 bases not matched to a gene; V was cut back by 8 bases and J by 3 bases. The germline CDR1 and CDR2 sequences are MNHNS and SASEGT. This CDR3 is 14 amino acids long.

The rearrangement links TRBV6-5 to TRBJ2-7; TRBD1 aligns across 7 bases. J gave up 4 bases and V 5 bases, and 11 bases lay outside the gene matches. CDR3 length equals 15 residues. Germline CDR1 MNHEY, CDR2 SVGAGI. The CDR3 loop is CASSNAGTVTYEQYF. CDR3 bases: TGTGCCAGCAGTAACGCCGGGACAGTCACGTACGAGCAGTACTTC.

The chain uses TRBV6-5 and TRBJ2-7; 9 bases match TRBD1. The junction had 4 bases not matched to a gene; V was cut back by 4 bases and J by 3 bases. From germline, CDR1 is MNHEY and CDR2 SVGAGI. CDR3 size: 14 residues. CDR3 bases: TGTGCCAGCAGTTCACAGGGGGCGCGCTACGAGCAGTACTTC. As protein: CASSSQGARYEQYF.

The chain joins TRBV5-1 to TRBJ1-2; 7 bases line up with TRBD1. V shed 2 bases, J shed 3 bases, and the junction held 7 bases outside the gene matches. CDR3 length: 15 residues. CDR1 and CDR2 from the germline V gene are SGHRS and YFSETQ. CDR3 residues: CASSLHTGDYYGYTF. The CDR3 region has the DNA TGCGCCAGCAGCTTACATACAGGGGACTACTATGGCTACACCTTC.

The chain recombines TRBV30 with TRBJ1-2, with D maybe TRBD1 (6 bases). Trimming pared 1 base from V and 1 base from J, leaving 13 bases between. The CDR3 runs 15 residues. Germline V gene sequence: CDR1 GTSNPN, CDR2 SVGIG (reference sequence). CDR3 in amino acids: CAWSGDTESNYGYTF. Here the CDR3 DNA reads TGTGCCTGGAGTGGGGACACCGAAAGTAACTATGGCTACACCTTC.

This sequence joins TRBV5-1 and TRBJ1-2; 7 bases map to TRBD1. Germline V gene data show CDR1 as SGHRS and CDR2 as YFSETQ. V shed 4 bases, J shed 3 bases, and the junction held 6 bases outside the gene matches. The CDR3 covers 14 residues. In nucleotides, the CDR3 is TGCGCCAGCAGCACAACCGGGACAGACTATGGCTACACCTTC. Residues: CASSTTGTDYGYTF.

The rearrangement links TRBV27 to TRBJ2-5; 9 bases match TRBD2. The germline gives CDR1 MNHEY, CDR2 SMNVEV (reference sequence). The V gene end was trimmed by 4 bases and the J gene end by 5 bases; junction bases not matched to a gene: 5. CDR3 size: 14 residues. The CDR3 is CASSWVAGDETQYF. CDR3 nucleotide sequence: TGTGCCAGCAGTTGGGTAGCGGGAGATGAGACCCAGTACTTC.

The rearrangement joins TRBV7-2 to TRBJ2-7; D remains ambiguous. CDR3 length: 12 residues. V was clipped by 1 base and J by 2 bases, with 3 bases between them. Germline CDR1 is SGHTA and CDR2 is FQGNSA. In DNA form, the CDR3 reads TGTGCCAGCAGCTTAGACACCTACGAGCAGTACTTC. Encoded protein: CASSLDTYEQYF.

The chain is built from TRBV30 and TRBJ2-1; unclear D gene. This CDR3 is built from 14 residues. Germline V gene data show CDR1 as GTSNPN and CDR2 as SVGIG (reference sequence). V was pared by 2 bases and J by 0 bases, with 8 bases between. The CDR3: CAWSSPNSYNEQFF. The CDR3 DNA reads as TGTGCCTGGAGTAGCCCAAACTCCTACAATGAGCAGTTCTTC.

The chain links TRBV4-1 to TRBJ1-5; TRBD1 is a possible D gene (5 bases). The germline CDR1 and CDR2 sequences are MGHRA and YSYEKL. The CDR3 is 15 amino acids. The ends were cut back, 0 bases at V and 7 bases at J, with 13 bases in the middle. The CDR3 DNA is TGCGCCAGCAGCCAAGAATTCCCAGGGTTCCAGCCCCAGCATTTT. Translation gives CASSQEFPGFQPQHF.

The CDR3 coding sequence is TGCGCCAGCAGCCAAGATAGGGGGACAGGGTTTGAAAAACTGTTTTTT. It translates to CASSQDRGTGFEKLFF. The chain links TRBV4-3 to TRBJ1-4; 9 nucleotides match TRBD1. V lost 0 bases to trimming and J lost 7 bases; unmatched junction nucleotides: 6. Germline CDR1 reads LGHNA; CDR2 reads YSLEER. The CDR3 sequence is 16 residues long.

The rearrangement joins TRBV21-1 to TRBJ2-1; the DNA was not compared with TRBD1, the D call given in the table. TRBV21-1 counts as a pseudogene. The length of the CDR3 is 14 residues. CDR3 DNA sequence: TGTGCCAGCAGCAAGGGGACAGGGAGGGGGAAGCAGTTCTTC. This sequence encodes CASSKGTGRGKQFF.

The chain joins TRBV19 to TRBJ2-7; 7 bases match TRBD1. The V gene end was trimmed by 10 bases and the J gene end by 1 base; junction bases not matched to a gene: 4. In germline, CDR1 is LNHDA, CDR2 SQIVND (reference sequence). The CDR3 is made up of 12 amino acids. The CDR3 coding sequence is TGTGCCACCCAGGGGGTTTCCTACGAGCAGTACTTC. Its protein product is CATQGVSYEQYF.

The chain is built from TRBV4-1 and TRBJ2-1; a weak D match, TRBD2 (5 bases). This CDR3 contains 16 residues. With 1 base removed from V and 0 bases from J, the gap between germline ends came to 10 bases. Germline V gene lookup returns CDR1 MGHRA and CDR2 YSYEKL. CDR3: CASSQGPGSSYNEQFF. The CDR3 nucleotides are TGCGCCAGCAGCCAAGGCCCGGGGAGCTCCTACAATGAGCAGTTCTTC.

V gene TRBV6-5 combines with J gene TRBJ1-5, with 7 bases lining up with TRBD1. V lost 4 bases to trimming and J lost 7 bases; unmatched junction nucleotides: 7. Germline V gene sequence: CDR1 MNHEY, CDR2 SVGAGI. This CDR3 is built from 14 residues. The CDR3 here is CASSSKGGSQPQHF. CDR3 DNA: TGTGCCAGCAGTTCCAAAGGGGGCTCCCAGCCCCAGCATTTT.

The CDR3 spells CASSPTDSGNTIYF. The CDR3 bases are TGTGCCAGCAGCCCGACAGACTCTGGAAACACCATATATTTT. The chain is built from TRBV7-9 and TRBJ1-3; a weak D match, TRBD1 (5 bases). V gave up 5 bases and J gave up 0 bases, with 8 bases separating them. The germline V gene has CDR1 SEHNR and CDR2 FQNEAQ (reference sequence). The CDR3 has 14 residues.

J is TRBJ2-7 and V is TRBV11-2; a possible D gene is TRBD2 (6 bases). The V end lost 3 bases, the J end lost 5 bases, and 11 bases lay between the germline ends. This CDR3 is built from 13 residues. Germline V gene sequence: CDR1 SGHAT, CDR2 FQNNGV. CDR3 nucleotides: TGTGCCAGCAGCTTGAGGCGGACTAACGAGCAGTACTTC. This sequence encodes CASSLRRTNEQYF.

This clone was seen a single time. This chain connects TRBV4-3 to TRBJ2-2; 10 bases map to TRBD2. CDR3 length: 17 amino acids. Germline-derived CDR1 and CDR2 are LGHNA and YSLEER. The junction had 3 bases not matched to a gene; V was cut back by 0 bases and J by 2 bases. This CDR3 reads CASSQDASGSNTGELFF. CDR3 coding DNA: TGCGCCAGCAGCCAAGATGCTAGCGGGAGCAACACCGGGGAGCTGTTTTTT.

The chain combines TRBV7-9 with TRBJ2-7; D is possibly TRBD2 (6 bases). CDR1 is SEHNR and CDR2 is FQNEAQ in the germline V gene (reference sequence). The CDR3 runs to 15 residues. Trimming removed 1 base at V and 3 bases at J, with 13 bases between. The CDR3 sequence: CASSLDGGNYYEQYF. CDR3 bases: TGTGCCAGCAGCTTAGATGGGGGGAACTACTACGAGCAGTACTTC.

CDR3 protein: CASSYNSGDGYTF. For the CDR3, the DNA is TGTGCCAGCAGTTACAATTCGGGGGATGGCTACACCTTC. The chain joins TRBV6-5 to TRBJ1-2; a possible D gene is TRBD1 (5 bases). Germline V CDR1 and CDR2: MNHEY, SVGAGI. Deletions cut 2 bases from V and 6 bases from J, with 10 bases between. The length of the CDR3 is 13 residues.